A single sample is the source of the 28 T cell receptor beta chains below, sequenced in a study of identical twins. TCRdb reanalysed the 5' RACE reads using MiXCR and keeps one entry per CDR3 protein. The sample yields 350,000 to 450,000 distinct CDR3 sequences, less than 20% seen once. The sample taken for sequencing was naive T cells sorted from blood. The receptors stem from a man in his fifties in good health.

This clonotype was picked up a small number of times. The J gene is TRBJ1-1, the V gene TRBV6-2 or TRBV6-3; D remains ambiguous. The germline gives CDR1 MNHEY, CDR2 SVGEGT. V was shortened by 0 bases and J by 5 bases, with 10 bases between the two germline ends. This CDR3 has 14 residues. The CDR3 coding sequence is TGTGCCAGCAGTTACTCTACAGCCTTTACTGAAGCTTTCTTT. Encoded protein: CASSYSTAFTEAFF.

This clonotype was counted only a few times. The CDR3 sequence: CSARGDRGGNEQFF. The CDR3 DNA reads TGCAGTGCTAGGGGGGACAGGGGGGGAAATGAGCAGTTCTTC. The genes are TRBV20-1 and TRBJ2-1; TRBD1 matches at 11 bases. Losses at the gene ends were 3 bases for V and 7 bases for J; bases not matched to a gene: 5. CDR1 and CDR2 from the germline V gene are DFQATT and SNEGSKA (reference sequence). There are 14 residues in the CDR3.

This clonotype was detected ten times or more. This sequence joins TRBV13 and TRBJ2-5; 8 bases are shared with TRBD2. The germline CDR1 and CDR2 sequences are PRHDT and FYEKMQ (reference sequence). This CDR3 comprises 14 residues. The J segment lost 5 bases and the V segment lost 3 bases, leaving 5 bases of the junction unmatched. The CDR3 DNA sequence: TGTGCCAGCAGCTTCGGGACTAGAGAGGAGACCCAGTACTTC. Translating it yields CASSFGTREETQYF. Supplemented by reference TRBV13 and TRBJ2-5, the full variable domain reads AAGVIQSPRHLIKEKRETATLKCYPIPRHDTVYWYQQGPGQDPQFLISFYEKMQSDKGSIPDRFSAQQFSDYHSELNMSSLELGDSALYFCASSFGTREETQYFGPGTRLLVL.

This clonotype was seen only a few times. The chain has TRBV5-1 and TRBJ2-6; 7 nucleotides align to TRBD2. CDR3 length: 16 residues. In germline, CDR1 is SGHRS, CDR2 YFSETQ. V was pared by 0 bases and J by 0 bases, with 0 bases of the junction left unmatched. This CDR3 is CASSLERGSGANVLTF. The CDR3 DNA reads as TGCGCCAGCAGCTTGGAGCGGGGCTCTGGGGCCAACGTCCTGACTTTC.

The table lists this clonotype with many counts. The chain is built from TRBV20-1 and TRBJ2-5; D possibly corresponds to TRBD1 (6 bases). The CDR3 runs to 14 residues. V dropped 1 base and J dropped 5 bases, with 14 bases sitting between them. Germline CDR1 DFQATT, CDR2 SNEGSKA (reference sequence). The CDR3 bases are TGCAGTGCTAGAGCGATGCAGGGGTGGGAGACCCAGTACTTC. Its protein product is CSARAMQGWETQYF.

This clonotype was seen only a few times. This chain connects TRBV20-1 to TRBJ2-7; TRBD2 aligns across 8 bases. V trimming: 2 bases; J trimming: 6 bases; junction bases outside the gene matches: 6. The CDR3 totals 13 residues. Germline V CDR1 and CDR2: DFQATT, SNEGSKA (reference sequence). Written as DNA, the CDR3 is TGCAGTGCTAGATGGGGGACTAGTGGCGAGCAGTACTTC. Residues: CSARWGTSGEQYF.

The chain couples TRBV6-2 or TRBV6-3 to TRBJ2-3, with TRBD2 as a possible D gene (6 bases). The CDR3 runs 17 residues. Between the trimmed V and J ends, which lost 0 bases and 2 bases, there was a span of 15 bases. CDR1 MNHEY and CDR2 SVGEGT come from the germline V gene. The CDR3 protein is CASSYSSNAGNTDTQYF. The CDR3 region has the DNA TGTGCCAGCAGTTACTCGTCGAATGCGGGGAACACAGATACGCAGTATTTT.

This clonotype has more than one count but fewer than ten. The rearrangement uses TRBV9 and TRBJ2-7; D gene uncertain. V lost 3 bases and J 3 bases, leaving 10 bases between the germline ends. The CDR3 contains 13 residues. CDR1 is SGDLS and CDR2 is YYNGEE in the germline V gene. The CDR3 sequence: CASSGGNLYEQYF. For the CDR3, the DNA is TGTGCCAGCAGCGGAGGAAACCTCTACGAGCAGTACTTC.

The chain has TRBV20-1 and TRBJ2-7, with TRBD2 matching over 11 bases. J was trimmed by 0 bases and V by 3 bases; bases with no gene match: 13. CDR1 is DFQATT and CDR2 is SNEGSKA in the germline V gene (reference sequence). The length of the CDR3 is 18 residues. The CDR3 is CSASEMGLAGGGSYEQYF. In DNA form, the CDR3 reads TGCAGTGCTAGCGAGATGGGGCTAGCGGGAGGAGGCTCCTACGAGCAGTACTTC.

This clonotype was recorded many times. V and J are TRBV7-2 and TRBJ2-3; TRBD2 might be the D (5 bases). CDR3 length: 13 residues. Germline lookup yields CDR1 SGHTA and CDR2 FQGNSA. With 5 bases removed from V and 5 bases from J, the gap between germline ends came to 11 bases. CDR3: CASSPSGGDTQYF. Here the CDR3 DNA reads TGTGCCAGCAGCCCAAGCGGTGGAGATACGCAGTATTTT.

This clonotype was counted a few times. This chain links TRBV12-3 or TRBV12-4 with TRBJ2-1; the match to TRBD2 covers 9 bases. The CDR3 is made up of 15 amino acids. V lost 3 bases, J lost 4 bases, and 4 bases stayed unmatched. In nucleotides, the CDR3 is TGTGCCAGCAGTTTGGCTAGCGGGAAATACAATGAGCAGTTCTTC. As protein: CASSLASGKYNEQFF.

This clonotype was found many times. The chain carries TRBV5-1 and TRBJ2-1; TRBD2 aligns across 9 bases. V shed 0 bases and J 9 bases; nucleotides not matched to a gene: 7. The CDR3 length is 15 residues. Germline V gene sequence: CDR1 SGHRS, CDR2 YFSETQ. CDR3 in DNA: TGCGCCAGCAGCTTGGATAGCGGGAGTTCCGGTGAGCAGTTCTTC. This translates into CASSLDSGSSGEQFF.

This rearrangement joins TRBV7-8 to TRBJ2-4; 10 positions agree with TRBD1. CDR3 length equals 15 residues. With 3 bases clipped from V and 6 bases from J, the junction kept 5 bases outside the gene matches. CDR1 is SGHVS, CDR2 FQNEAQ, per germline. The CDR3 nucleotides read TGTGCCAGCAGCTTGGGGACAGGGGTGACAAACATTCAGTACTTC. Protein product: CASSLGTGVTNIQYF.

The chain combines TRBV20-1 with TRBJ2-7, with 8 positions matching TRBD1. V lost 1 base to trimming and J lost 3 bases; unmatched junction nucleotides: 8. CDR1 and CDR2 from the germline V gene are DFQATT and SNEGSKA (reference sequence). This CDR3 is built from 15 residues. CDR3 loop: CSARGLGTGDYEQYF. In nucleotides, the CDR3 is TGCAGTGCTAGAGGGCTGGGGACAGGAGACTACGAGCAGTACTTC.

The V call is TRBV20-1, the J call TRBJ2-7; the D gene is possibly TRBD2 (7 bases). CDR1 and CDR2 (germline): DFQATT, SNEGSKA (reference sequence). The germline V and J ends were trimmed by 0 bases and 3 bases, with 12 bases remaining between them. The CDR3 totals 14 residues. CDR3 nucleotides: TGCAGTGCTAGAGATCCGAGGGGGGGCTACGAGCAGTACTTC. Translated, it gives CSARDPRGGYEQYF.

The rearrangement links TRBV7-6 to TRBJ1-4; D is possibly TRBD1 (6 bases). Germline assignment: CDR1 SGHVS and CDR2 FNYEAQ. Deletions cut 1 base from V and 7 bases from J, with 16 bases between. The CDR3 consists of 16 residues. This chain's CDR3 is CASSLGAAGETEKLFF. The CDR3, as DNA: TGTGCCAGCAGCTTAGGCGCAGCAGGGGAGACTGAAAAACTGTTTTTT.

This clonotype was observed a handful of times. V and J are TRBV10-3 and TRBJ2-7; D not resolved. The length of the CDR3 is 14 residues. V shed 6 bases and J shed 7 bases, with 19 bases lying between them. Germline loops: CDR1 ENHRY, CDR2 SYGVKD. This chain's CDR3 is CAISTWNGHEEQYF. The CDR3 DNA follows: TGTGCCATCAGCACGTGGAACGGCCACGAGGAGCAGTACTTC.

This clonotype was counted between two and nine times. The chain has TRBV5-4 and TRBJ2-1, with a possible D match to TRBD1 (6 bases). V was pared by 1 base and J by 6 bases, with 20 bases between. In germline, CDR1 is SGHNT, CDR2 YYREEE (reference sequence). The length of the CDR3 is 17 residues. The CDR3 region is CASSLRGGQGLGNEQFF. CDR3 nucleotides: TGTGCCAGCAGCTTGAGAGGTGGGCAGGGGTTGGGCAATGAGCAGTTCTTC.

The CDR3 here is CSVGGRQGLYGYTF. The CDR3 DNA reads as TGCAGCGTTGGGGGGCGACAGGGACTCTATGGCTACACCTTC. The V call is TRBV29-1, the J call TRBJ1-2; 7 nucleotides agree with TRBD1. Germline lookup yields CDR1 SQVTM and CDR2 ANQGSEA. V lost 4 bases to trimming and J lost 4 bases; unmatched junction nucleotides: 9. This CDR3 has 14 amino acids.

This clonotype has more than one count but fewer than ten. This rearrangement joins TRBV5-8 to TRBJ2-2; possibly TRBD1 or TRBD2 for D (5 bases each). V was clipped by 6 bases and J by 2 bases, with 20 bases between them. CDR3 length equals 17 residues. Per germline, CDR1 SGHTS and CDR2 YDEGEE. CDR3: CASKGRRILDNTGELFF. CDR3 in DNA: TGTGCCAGCAAGGGGAGACGCATCTTGGATAACACCGGGGAGCTGTTTTTT.

The chain joins TRBV20-1 to TRBJ2-7; possible D gene TRBD2, 6 bases. V lost 0 bases, J lost 4 bases, and 16 bases lay in between. Germline V gene data show CDR1 as DFQATT and CDR2 as SNEGSKA (reference sequence). The CDR3 is 15 amino acids. CDR3 sequence reads: CSARDGASEPYEQYF. CDR3 coding DNA: TGCAGTGCTAGAGATGGGGCTAGCGAGCCTTACGAGCAGTACTTC.

The chain recombines TRBV27 with TRBJ1-5; no reliable D call. This CDR3 has 15 residues. The germline gives CDR1 MNHEY, CDR2 SMNVEV (reference sequence). Trimming removed 5 bases from V and 7 bases from J, with 18 bases in between. CDR3 in amino acids: CASSPDNPRNQPQHF. The CDR3, as DNA: TGTGCCAGCAGTCCAGACAACCCAAGGAACCAGCCCCAGCATTTT.

A few counts support this clonotype. The chain carries TRBV29-1 and TRBJ2-3; 7 nucleotides agree with TRBD1. The junction had 6 bases not matched to a gene; V was cut back by 6 bases and J by 3 bases. The CDR3 runs to 13 residues. Germline CDR1 reads SQVTM; CDR2 reads ANQGSEA. CDR3 nucleotides: TGCAGCGTCCAGGGGGTGGTGACAGATACGCAGTATTTT. As protein: CSVQGVVTDTQYF.

The chain couples TRBV12-3 or TRBV12-4 to TRBJ2-3, with a possible D match to TRBD2 (6 bases). The CDR3 has 14 amino acids. Trimming took 5 bases from V and 4 from J, leaving 13 bases between them. CDR3 coding DNA: TGTGCCAGCAGTGGGATGGCGGGACCAGATACGCAGTATTTT. This encodes CASSGMAGPDTQYF.

The V gene is TRBV7-2, the J gene TRBJ2-5; no definite D call. CDR3 length: 15 amino acids. Trimming pared 5 bases from V and 5 bases from J, leaving 18 bases between. Per germline, CDR1 SGHTA and CDR2 FQGNSA. CDR3 DNA: TGTGCCAGCAGCCTCAATCCAGAGGTTACGGAGACCCAGTACTTC. Protein product: CASSLNPEVTETQYF.

At least ten counts were recorded for this clonotype. The V and J genes are TRBV4-3 and TRBJ2-1, with 9 bases lining up with TRBD2. Germline-derived CDR1 and CDR2 are LGHNA and YSLEER. With 0 bases clipped from V and 8 bases from J, the junction kept 5 bases outside the gene matches. The CDR3 runs to 15 residues. CDR3 nucleotides: TGCGCCAGCAGCCAAGAGTTGCGGGAGGGGCATGAGCAGTTCTTC. It is translated as CASSQELREGHEQFF.

This chain joins TRBV2 and TRBJ2-4; TRBD2 aligns across 7 bases. The V gene's germline CDR1 is SNHLY and CDR2 FYNNEI. The CDR3 sequence is 16 residues long. Losses at the gene ends were 1 base for V and 0 bases for J; bases not matched to a gene: 3. The CDR3 coding sequence is TGTGCCAGCAGTGAAGGTCTAGCGGTAGCCAAAAACATTCAGTACTTC. Translating gives CASSEGLAVAKNIQYF.

This clonotype is a singleton in its sample. This chain joins TRBV7-9 and TRBJ1-2; no clear D. V was shortened by 0 bases and J by 4 bases, with 12 bases between the two germline ends. The CDR3 length is 15 residues. CDR1 and CDR2 (germline): SEHNR, FQNEAQ (reference sequence). In DNA, the CDR3 is TGTGCCAGCAGCTTAGCCCGCCCGTTCGGCTATGGCTACACCTTC. It specifies CASSLARPFGYGYTF.